The 11 T cell receptor beta chains given below trace back to one sample, sequenced in a study of shared clonotypes between healthy human individuals (TCRdb year 2020). Library preparation employed the immunoSEQ multiplex PCR assay. Imported from immuneACCESS, the table was reduced by TCRdb to in-frame sequences with V and J called. These copies leave out some clones; in studies compared against another copy, an unresolved V gene accounts for under half, and the cause of the remainder is not known. The sample profile shows about 980,000 clones; over 60% of them were found once. Approximately 1.5% of the sample is in the top ten clones. Sequenced material: memory CD4+ T cells sorted from blood. The cell subset or site tag for this specimen amounts to: CD45RA-negative fraction. These receptors were taken from a man between 18 and 29 years old in good health.

V and J are TRBV7-2 and TRBJ2-7; a possible D gene is TRBD1 (5 bases). CDR3 length: 15 amino acids. Trimming pared 2 bases from V and 2 bases from J, leaving 13 bases between. Germline loops: CDR1 SGHTA, CDR2 FQGNSA. The CDR3 is CASSLSPGPPYEQYF. Written as DNA, the CDR3 is TGTGCCAGCAGCTTATCTCCAGGGCCCCCCTACGAGCAGTACTTC.

The V gene is TRBV7-2, the J gene TRBJ2-7, with TRBD1 as a possible D gene (7 bases). V lost 4 bases and J lost 0, with 13 bases in between. The CDR3 has 15 residues. CDR1 SGHTA and CDR2 FQGNSA come from the germline V gene. The CDR3 loop is CASSSQGGPSYEQYF. In nucleotides, the CDR3 is TGTGCCAGCAGCTCCCAGGGGGGTCCCTCCTACGAGCAGTACTTC.

This rearrangement joins TRBV5-6 to TRBJ1-5, with TRBD1 matching over 7 bases. The CDR3 contains 16 residues. Germline V gene sequence: CDR1 SGHDT, CDR2 YYEEEE. Trimming cost V 2 bases and J 4 bases; bases outside gene matches: 9. The CDR3 bases are TGTGCCAGCAGCTTCGGTAAGGGGGCCACTAATCAGCCCCAGCATTTT. Its translation: CASSFGKGATNQPQHF.

The sample holds one count of this clone. The chain links TRBV7-2 to TRBJ2-1; weak D call: TRBD2 (6 bases). V lost 0 bases and J lost 5, with 14 bases in between. This CDR3 is 16 amino acids long. Germline-derived CDR1 and CDR2 are SGHTA and FQGNSA. The CDR3 reads CASSLAPGAHDNEQFF. The CDR3 DNA is TGTGCCAGCAGCTTAGCGCCGGGAGCCCACGACAATGAGCAGTTCTTC.

This clone turned up a few times. The junction does not match germline at one end; this may be a read error. The rearrangement joins TRBV7-7 to TRBJ2-5, with D perhaps TRBD1 (5 bases). CDR1 and CDR2 from the germline V gene are SSHAT and FNYEAQ (reference sequence). The CDR3 totals 14 residues. The CDR3 spells CASSRGAVQETQYF. In DNA, the CDR3 is TGTGCTAGCAGCCGTGGGGCAGTCCAAGAGACCCAGTACTTC.

This chain links TRBV19 with TRBJ1-1; unclear D gene. CDR1 LNHDA and CDR2 SQIVND come from the germline V gene (reference sequence). The CDR3 is 14 amino acids. V was clipped by 9 bases and J by 3 bases, with 17 bases between them. Written as DNA, the CDR3 is TGTGCCAGCCGGGAGGGAAATGGTTACACTGAAGCTTTCTTT. Translation gives CASREGNGYTEAFF.

In this sample, this clone turned up once. The chain carries TRBV6-5 and TRBJ1-1, with D possibly matching TRBD1 (5 bases). The CDR3 runs 13 residues. The germline V gene encodes CDR1 MNHEY and CDR2 SVGAGI. Trimming cost V 6 bases and J 4 bases, with 12 bases left between them. The DNA of the CDR3 is TGTGCCAGCAGCCCCGGGGGGGTCACTGAAGCTTTCTTT. It codes for CASSPGGVTEAFF.

This clone was seen only a few times. This chain uses TRBV27 with TRBJ1-2, with 9 bases aligning to TRBD1. Per germline, CDR1 MNHEY and CDR2 SMNVEV (reference sequence). The CDR3 has 17 residues. V trimming: 2 bases; J trimming: 5 bases; junction bases outside the gene matches: 12. CDR3 bases: TGTGCCAGCAGTTTAGCCGGACAGGGGAGTTTTAGGTATGGCTACACCTTC. Protein product: CASSLAGQGSFRYGYTF.

This chain uses TRBV30 with TRBJ1-1; possibly TRBD1 for D (5 bases). The germline CDR1 and CDR2 sequences are GTSNPN and SVGIG (reference sequence). The CDR3 is 13 amino acids. V lost 3 bases, J lost 0 bases, and 8 bases lay in between. The CDR3 is CAWRSGLNTEAFF. The CDR3 DNA reads TGTGCCTGGAGGTCGGGACTGAACACTGAAGCTTTCTTT.

The chain has TRBV5-1 and TRBJ1-1; possible D gene TRBD1, 6 bases. CDR3 size: 18 residues. The V gene's germline CDR1 is SGHRS and CDR2 YFSETQ. The germline V and J ends were trimmed by 4 bases and 0 bases, with 22 bases remaining between them. The CDR3 sequence: CASSPDPPGRGVNTEAFF. DNA of the CDR3: TGCGCCAGCAGCCCAGATCCGCCTGGCAGGGGAGTGAACACTGAAGCTTTCTTT.

The chain uses TRBV11-2 and TRBJ1-1; D is uncertain. The V and J ends lost 7 bases and 1 base respectively, with 4 bases between them. Per germline, CDR1 SGHAT and CDR2 FQNNGV. The CDR3 spans 11 residues. CDR3 amino acids: CASKGNTEAFF. The CDR3 bases are TGTGCCAGCAAGGGGAACACTGAAGCTTTCTTT.